This TCR beta chain was observed in a study of cytomegalovirus exposure and HLA in healthy donors. Unmatched junction bases numbered 4, after V lost 5 bases and J lost 4 bases. Germline assignment: CDR1 MGHRA and CDR2 YSYEKL. This CDR3 has 15 residues. Primers included in the PCR were 60 Vbeta and 13 Jbeta primers. Profiling relied on immunoSEQ multiplex PCR, and the TCRdb table lists in-frame clones only, not all of them. This table holds 150,000 to 180,000 clones, roughly 70% found once. General study results and limits: TCR sequences were mostly rare, though some public TCRs occurred in many donors.

About this clone itself: Its target is unknown.

The chain couples TRBV4-1 to TRBJ2-7, with 14 bases lining up with TRBD2. This receptor was taken from a man in his thirties or forties in good health and CMV-seronegative. The sequenced sample consisted of PBMCs. Written as DNA, the CDR3 is TGCGCCAGCAGCGAAGGACTAGCGGGGGGATACGAGCAGTACTTC. This gives the protein CASSEGLAGGYEQYF.